The source of this TCR beta chain is a study of T cells in Graves' hyperthyroidism and ophthalmopathy. There are many counts of this clonotype. Template material for amplifying TCR beta CDR3 regions consisted of RNA transcripts. During a first-round RT-PCR of the TCR CDR3, the HTBI primer set was used. TCRdb ran MiXCR on the multiplex PCR reads and lists one entry per CDR3 protein. The data show hundreds of thousands of distinct CDR3 sequences, 19% seen once. CDR1 and CDR2 from the germline V gene are MNHNS and SASEGT. V was pared by 6 bases and J by 2 bases, with 13 bases between. The CDR3 runs 14 residues.

Sequencing was performed on blood. The TCR originated in a young woman with Graves' hyperthyroidism. The chain links TRBV6-1 to TRBJ2-5; maybe TRBD1 (5 bases). CDR3 in DNA: TGTGCCAGCAGGCGTCCAGGGTTGCAAGAGACCCAGTACTTC. Translation gives CASRRPGLQETQYF.